This entry lists 23 T cell receptor beta chains sequenced from one sample in a study of Ad26.COV2.S vaccination and SARS-CoV-2 variants. Treatment here: some 20 received Ad26.COV2.S at low or high dose, single or two shots; 5 received placebo; per-sample allocation not given. Each sample was drawn 63 days after the first injection (of vaccine or placebo). Method: immunoSEQ multiplex PCR; TCRdb's copy keeps in-frame clones and lacks some. The sample consists of 440,000 or so clones, roughly 90% of them appearing once. Sequencing was performed on peripheral blood, taken in a trial of Ad26.COV2.S vaccine versus placebo. These receptor sequences come from a person between 18 and 60 years old who received the Ad26.COV2.S COVID-19 vaccine or a placebo.

The sample holds many counts of this clone. The chain couples TRBV6-2 or TRBV6-3 to TRBJ2-1; no clear D. Germline V gene data show CDR1 as MNHEY and CDR2 as SVGEGT. Trimming took off 5 bases at V and 3 bases at J, with 5 bases between the two ends. The CDR3 length is 12 residues. In nucleotides, the CDR3 is TGTGCCAGCAGTGTTCGCTACAATGAGCAGTTCTTC. It encodes CASSVRYNEQFF.

The chain has TRBV30 and TRBJ1-4; D is uncertain. V was clipped by 1 base and J by 1 base, with 4 bases between them. The CDR3 consists of 13 residues. CDR1 GTSNPN and CDR2 SVGIG come from the germline V gene (reference sequence). The CDR3 DNA follows: TGTGCCTGGAGTGAAGAAACTAATGAAAAACTGTTTTTT. Translation: CAWSEETNEKLFF.

This rearrangement joins TRBV6-6 to TRBJ2-1; TRBD2 aligns across 11 bases. Germline lookup yields CDR1 MNHNY and CDR2 SVGAGI (reference sequence). J was trimmed by 10 bases and V by 5 bases; bases with no gene match: 10. The CDR3 has 15 amino acids. CDR3 DNA: TGTGCCAGCAGTCAGACCAAGACTAGCGGGGTGGAGCAGTTCTTC. This translates into CASSQTKTSGVEQFF.

This sequence joins TRBV9 and TRBJ1-4; D is unresolved. V was shortened by 4 bases and J by 7 bases, with 20 bases between the two germline ends. This CDR3 is built from 16 residues. CDR1 and CDR2 (germline): SGDLS, YYNGEE. The CDR3 is CASSSAEVGSREKLFF. The CDR3 DNA sequence: TGTGCCAGCAGCTCTGCCGAGGTAGGGAGTCGTGAAAAACTGTTTTTT.

The chain is built from TRBV7-8 and TRBJ1-5; TRBD1 matches at 7 bases. Germline CDR1 SGHVS, CDR2 FQNEAQ. With V trimmed by 5 bases and J by 5 bases, 9 bases remained unmatched. CDR3 size: 15 residues. The chain's CDR3 is CASSPGQDPYQPQHF. In DNA form, the CDR3 reads TGTGCCAGCAGCCCCGGACAGGACCCCTATCAGCCCCAGCATTTT.

The CDR3 sequence is CAWSLLAGVSNNEQFF. The CDR3 bases are TGTGCCTGGAGTCTTTTAGCGGGGGTTTCCAACAATGAGCAGTTCTTC. The chain has TRBV30 and TRBJ2-1, with 9 nucleotides matching TRBD2. Trimming cost V 2 bases and J 5 bases; bases outside gene matches: 10. There are 16 residues in the CDR3. Germline-derived CDR1 and CDR2 are GTSNPN and SVGIG (reference sequence).

V and J are TRBV28 and TRBJ2-7; a weak D match, TRBD1 (6 bases). Germline lookup yields CDR1 MDHEN and CDR2 SYDVKM. This CDR3 contains 14 residues. Between the trimmed V and J ends, which lost 2 bases and 4 bases, there was a span of 12 bases. The CDR3 sequence: CASSLQHRDYEQYF. The CDR3 DNA follows: TGTGCCAGCAGTTTACAGCACAGGGATTACGAGCAGTACTTC.

The CDR3 reads CATSRRQGAHYEQYF. CDR3 nucleotide sequence: TGTGCCACCAGCAGGAGACAGGGCGCCCACTACGAGCAGTACTTC. This chain joins TRBV15 and TRBJ2-7; 7 bases line up with TRBD1. The CDR3 is made up of 15 amino acids. Germline V gives CDR1 LNHNV, CDR2 YYDKDF (reference sequence). V dropped 3 bases and J dropped 3; count of bases not matched to a gene: 8.

CDR3 DNA sequence: TGTGCCAGTAGGGGTTCCCAAGAGACCCAGTACTTC. Its translation is CASRGSQETQYF. The chain has TRBV19 and TRBJ2-5; D is ambiguous. Germline lookup yields CDR1 LNHDA and CDR2 SQIVND (reference sequence). The CDR3 is made up of 12 amino acids. The V end was cut by 6 bases, the J end by 1 base, with 6 bases between.

The chain uses TRBV3-1 (or the pseudogene TRBV3-2) and TRBJ2-5; 7 nucleotides line up with TRBD2. Looked up from germline, CDR1 is LGHDT and CDR2 is YNNKEL (reference sequence). This CDR3 spans 14 amino acids. V shed 8 bases and J 1 base; nucleotides not matched to a gene: 7. CDR3 DNA: TGTGCCAGCGGGAGGGAGCAGAGCCAAGAGACCCAGTACTTC. Amino acid sequence: CASGREQSQETQYF.

The genes are TRBV7-2 and TRBJ1-4; the match to TRBD1 covers 10 bases. The ends lost 5 bases at V and 7 bases at J; junction bases unmatched: 10. The CDR3 has 16 amino acids. CDR1 is SGHTA and CDR2 is FQGNSA in the germline V gene. The DNA of the CDR3 is TGTGCCAGCAGCCTACACAGACAGGGGGCTGGTGAAAAACTGTTTTTT. The encoded protein is CASSLHRQGAGEKLFF.

This chain's CDR3 is CALGAQYF. As DNA, the CDR3 is TGTGCCCTAGGGGCCCAGTACTTC. This chain joins TRBV10-3 and TRBJ2-5, with a weak D call TRBD1 (5 bases). The CDR3 has 8 residues. Trimming took off 11 bases at V and 9 bases at J, with 7 bases between the two ends. Germline assignment: CDR1 ENHRY and CDR2 SYGVKD.

This chain links TRBV18 with TRBJ1-4, with 8 bases fitting TRBD1. Germline V gives CDR1 KGHSH, CDR2 LQKENI. V lost 1 base and J lost 8; bases outside the gene matches: 6. The CDR3 has 15 residues. The CDR3 here is CASSPQAGGQEKLFF. The CDR3 DNA follows: TGTGCCAGCTCACCACAGGCAGGGGGCCAAGAAAAACTGTTTTTT.

The chain combines TRBV28 with TRBJ1-2; no clear D gene. The V end was cut by 5 bases, the J end by 4 bases, with 14 bases between. CDR3 length equals 14 residues. CDR1 MDHEN and CDR2 SYDVKM come from the germline V gene. CDR3 in amino acids: CASSGTGPSYGYTF. The DNA for the CDR3 is TGTGCCAGCAGTGGAACCGGGCCATCCTATGGCTACACCTTC.

This clone was seen a handful of times. This chain joins TRBV7-2 and TRBJ2-7; D is unclear. CDR1 SGHTA and CDR2 FQGNSA come from the germline V gene. Trimming pared 5 bases from V and 2 bases from J, leaving 10 bases between. This CDR3 comprises 13 residues. CDR3 protein: CASSRRWAYEQYF. As DNA, the CDR3 is TGTGCCAGCAGCCGTAGATGGGCCTACGAGCAGTACTTC. Complete variable domain (other parts from reference TRBV7-2 and TRBJ2-7): GAGVSQSPSNKVTEKGKDVELRCDPISGHTALYWYRQSLGQGLEFLIYFQGNSAPDKSGLPSDRFSAERTGGSVSTLTIQRTQQEDSAVYLCASSRRWAYEQYFGPGTRLTVT.

This sequence joins TRBV5-1 and TRBJ1-1; D remains ambiguous. This CDR3 is built from 14 residues. V was trimmed by 2 bases and J by 1 base, leaving 9 bases between them. In germline, CDR1 is SGHRS, CDR2 YFSETQ. The chain's CDR3 is CASSLELGNTEAFF. The CDR3 DNA sequence: TGCGCCAGCAGCTTAGAGCTTGGGAACACTGAAGCTTTCTTT.

The chain joins TRBV19 to TRBJ2-7; TRBD2 matches 10 bases. The germline V gene has CDR1 LNHDA and CDR2 SQIVND (reference sequence). V dropped 7 bases and J dropped 2; count of bases not matched to a gene: 17. The CDR3 loop spans 18 amino acids. The CDR3, as DNA: TGTGCCAGTACCCTTCGGTCACTAGCGGGGAACATCCCCTACGAGCAGTACTTC. Translated: CASTLRSLAGNIPYEQYF.

J is TRBJ2-2 and V is TRBV11-2; D perhaps matches TRBD2 (5 bases). This CDR3 is 15 amino acids long. The germline V gene encodes CDR1 SGHAT and CDR2 FQNNGV. V was cut by 3 bases and J by 4 bases, with 12 bases left in between. CDR3 sequence (DNA): TGTGCCAGCAGCTTTCGTCTAGAGGGCACCGGGGAGCTGTTTTTT. Translation: CASSFRLEGTGELFF.

The rearrangement uses TRBV7-8 and TRBJ2-5; D call uncertain. V gave up 5 bases and J gave up 0 bases, with 16 bases separating them. The germline V gene has CDR1 SGHVS and CDR2 FQNEAQ. The CDR3 sequence is 16 residues long. The CDR3 spells CASSPRPGQDQETQYF. The CDR3 nucleotides are TGTGCCAGCAGCCCCCGACCCGGGCAAGACCAAGAGACCCAGTACTTC.

This clone was seen once. The CDR3 here is CASSYFTGLGNSPLHF. DNA for the CDR3: TGTGCCAGCAGTTACTTTACAGGGCTGGGGAATTCACCCCTCCACTTT. The V call is TRBV6-2 or TRBV6-3, the J call TRBJ1-6; D might be TRBD1 (6 bases). Germline V gene lookup returns CDR1 MNHEY and CDR2 SVGEGT. V lost 1 base and J lost 7, with 14 bases in between. The CDR3 has 16 residues.

The chain carries TRBV30 and TRBJ1-4, with 9 bases fitting TRBD1. Looked up from germline, CDR1 is GTSNPN and CDR2 is SVGIG (reference sequence). This CDR3 is 15 amino acids long. After removal of 1 base from V and 7 bases from J, the junction contained 7 bases not matched to a gene. CDR3 DNA sequence: TGTGCCTGGAGTGCGACCGGGACAGGGCGTGAAAAACTGTTTTTT. Translated, it gives CAWSATGTGREKLFF.

This chain joins TRBV19 and TRBJ1-5, with 8 bases lining up with TRBD1. This CDR3 region has 16 residues. Germline CDR1 and CDR2: LNHDA and SQIVND (reference sequence). J gave up 0 bases and V 7 bases, and 8 bases lay outside the gene matches. The CDR3 protein is CASTDRGPYSNQPQHF. The CDR3 DNA is TGTGCCAGTACCGACAGGGGTCCCTATAGCAATCAGCCCCAGCATTTT.

The chain is built from TRBV7-6 and TRBJ1-2; TRBD1 is a possible D gene (6 bases). Germline V lookup: CDR1 SGHVS, CDR2 FNYEAQ. The length of the CDR3 is 13 residues. Trimming took 1 base from V and 5 from J, leaving 8 bases between them. CDR3 coding DNA: TGTGCCAGCAGCTTAGAAACAGGGTATGGCTACACCTTC. It codes for CASSLETGYGYTF.